This T cell receptor beta chain was identified in a study of T cells in localized non-small cell lung cancer. TCRdb's copy holds only in-frame clones and misses some; the assay was immunoSEQ multiplex PCR. Of about 29,000 clones in the sample, approximately 88% were seen once. The clonotype originates from a male donor aged 60 or over with stage I lung adenocarcinoma. The sequences come from peripheral blood, collected before any cancer treatment.

The CDR3 DNA reads as TGTGCCAGCAGCCAAGATTTACAGGGACAGGGGTACACTGAAGCTTTCTTT. Residues: CASSQDLQGQGYTEAFF. The chain combines TRBV4-2 with TRBJ1-1; 10 bases align to TRBD1. The V segment lost 0 bases and the J segment 3 bases; nucleotides outside the gene matches: 7. Germline values: CDR1 LGHNA, CDR2 YNFKEQ. The CDR3 length is 17 residues.